This T cell receptor (beta chain) emerged from a study of blood T cell repertoires in COVID-19. Turning to the study itself: The United States, Italy and Spain supplied acute and convalescent COVID-19 samples. Sources were T cells, B-cell-depleted T cells, or PBMCs; the material itself was cDNA or gDNA.

Per the original data handling: Reference gene primer amplification yielded estimated nucleated cell counts. The protocol was immunoSEQ multiplex PCR, while the TCRdb copy is restricted to in-frame clones and leaves out a portion. Clonal size and the V and J genes are those of that table, whereas D and trimming came from the DNA. The sample carries 250,000 to 400,000 clones, around 87% recorded once. The CDR3 loop spans 17 amino acids. Trimming took 0 bases from V and 2 from J, leaving 17 bases between them. Germline V gene sequence: CDR1 SGHVS, CDR2 FQNEAQ. J is TRBJ2-7 and V is TRBV7-8; D possibly corresponds to TRBD1 (5 bases). The clonotype comes from a man aged 45 to 65 with active or convalescent COVID-19. The sample taken for sequencing was peripheral blood. In DNA form, the CDR3 reads TGTGCCAGCAGCTTAGCAGGGGCCATCTCTGGTACCTACGAGCAGTACTTC. This encodes CASSLAGAISGTYEQYF. Complete variable domain (other parts from reference TRBV7-8 and TRBJ2-7): GAGVSQSPRYKVAKRGQDVALRCDPISGHVSLFWYQQALGQGPEFLTYFQNEAQLDKSGLPSDRFFAERPEGSVSTLKIQRTQQEDSAVYLCASSLAGAISGTYEQYFGPGTRLTVT.